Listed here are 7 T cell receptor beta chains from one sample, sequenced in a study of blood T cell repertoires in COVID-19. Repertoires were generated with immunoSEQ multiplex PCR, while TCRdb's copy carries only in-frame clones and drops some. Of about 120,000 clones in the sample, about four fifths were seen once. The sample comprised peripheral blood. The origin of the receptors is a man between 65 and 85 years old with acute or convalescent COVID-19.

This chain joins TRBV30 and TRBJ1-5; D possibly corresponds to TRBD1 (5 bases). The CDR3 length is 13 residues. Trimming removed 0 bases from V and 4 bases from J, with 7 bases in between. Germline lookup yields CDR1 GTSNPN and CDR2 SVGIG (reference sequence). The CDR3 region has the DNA TGTGCCTGGAGTGTAAAGGGGAATCAGCCCCAGCATTTT. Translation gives CAWSVKGNQPQHF.

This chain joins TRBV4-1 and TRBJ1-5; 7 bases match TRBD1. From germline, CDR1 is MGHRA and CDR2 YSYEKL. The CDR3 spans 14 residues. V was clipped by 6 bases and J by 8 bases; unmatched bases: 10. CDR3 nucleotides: TGCGCCAGCAGTCCAAGACAGGGTCAGGAGCCCCAGCATTTT. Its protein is CASSPRQGQEPQHF.

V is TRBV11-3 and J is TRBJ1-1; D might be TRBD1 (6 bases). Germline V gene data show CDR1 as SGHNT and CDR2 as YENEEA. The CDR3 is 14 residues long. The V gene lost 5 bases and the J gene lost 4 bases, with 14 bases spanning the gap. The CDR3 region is CASSAPGDGTEAFF. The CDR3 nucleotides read TGTGCCAGCAGCGCGCCAGGGGATGGCACTGAAGCTTTCTTT.

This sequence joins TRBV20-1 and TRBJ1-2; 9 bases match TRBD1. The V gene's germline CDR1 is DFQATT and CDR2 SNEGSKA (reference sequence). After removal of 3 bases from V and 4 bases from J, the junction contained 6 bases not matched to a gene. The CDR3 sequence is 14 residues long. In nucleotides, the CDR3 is TGCAGTGCTAGTCCGACAGGGGGGGTCTATGGCTACACCTTC. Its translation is CSASPTGGVYGYTF.

DNA of the CDR3: TGTGCCAGCAGCCCATGGGGACAGGGGGCTGGAAACACCATATATTTT. It specifies CASSPWGQGAGNTIYF. The chain employs TRBV9 and TRBJ1-3, with 11 bases fitting TRBD1. V lost 4 bases to trimming and J lost 2 bases; unmatched junction nucleotides: 5. The CDR3 is 16 residues long. Germline V gene lookup returns CDR1 SGDLS and CDR2 YYNGEE.

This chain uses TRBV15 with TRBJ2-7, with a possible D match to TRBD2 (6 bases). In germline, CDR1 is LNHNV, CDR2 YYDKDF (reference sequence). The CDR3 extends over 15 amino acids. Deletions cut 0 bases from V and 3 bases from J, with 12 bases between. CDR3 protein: CATSRDSGDFYEQYF. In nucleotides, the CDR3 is TGTGCCACCAGCAGAGATTCGGGAGATTTCTACGAGCAGTACTTC.

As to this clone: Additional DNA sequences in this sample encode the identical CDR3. The CDR3 is CASSLAGDQPQHF. DNA of the CDR3: TGCGCCAGCAGCTTGGCAGGGGATCAGCCCCAGCATTTT. The V gene is TRBV5-1, the J gene TRBJ1-5; D possibly corresponds to TRBD1 (6 bases). Germline V gives CDR1 SGHRS, CDR2 YFSETQ. The V end was cut by 0 bases, the J end by 5 bases, with 6 bases between. CDR3 size: 13 residues.